The 5 T cell receptor beta chains below come from one sample, sequenced in a study of OX40 agonist ivuxolimab in advanced cancers. Assay: immunoSEQ multiplex PCR; the TCRdb copy retains only in-frame clones and omits some. This table holds about 84,000 clones, 90% to 95% found once. The input for sequencing was CD4+ or CD8+ T cells sorted from blood, taken in a trial of the OX40 agonist ivuxolimab. These receptors were collected from an adult with an advanced solid tumor such as melanoma, head and neck, liver or kidney cancer.

J is TRBJ1-4 and V is TRBV6-1; TRBD1 is a possible D gene (6 bases). Germline-derived CDR1 and CDR2 are MNHNS and SASEGT. This CDR3 region has 15 residues. V lost 2 bases and J 6 bases, leaving 13 bases between the germline ends. The CDR3 is CASSERRGGYEKLFF. DNA of the CDR3: TGTGCCAGCAGTGAAAGGCGAGGGGGGTATGAAAAACTGTTTTTT.

In DNA form, the CDR3 reads TGTGCCAGCAGTTTATGGGGCGGCTCCTACGAGCAGTACTTC. Translating gives CASSLWGGSYEQYF. The V and J genes are TRBV28 and TRBJ2-7; D unresolved. CDR1 is MDHEN, CDR2 SYDVKM, per germline. The CDR3 is 14 residues long. Deletions cut 0 bases from V and 0 bases from J, with 6 bases between.

The chain uses TRBV5-6 and TRBJ1-2; 7 bases line up with TRBD1. Looked up from germline, CDR1 is SGHDT and CDR2 is YYEEEE. V gave up 4 bases and J gave up 5 bases; unmatched junction bases: 8. The CDR3 runs 14 residues. The CDR3: CASSPTGFGYGYTF. The CDR3 bases are TGTGCCAGCAGCCCGACAGGGTTTGGGTATGGCTACACCTTC.

The chain links TRBV7-9 to TRBJ2-5, with D perhaps being TRBD1 or TRBD2 (6 bases each). The CDR3 consists of 13 residues. The germline CDR1 and CDR2 sequences are SEHNR and FQNEAQ (reference sequence). Trimming shortened V by 4 bases and J by 5 bases, and 11 bases separated the two germline ends. In nucleotides, the CDR3 is TGTGCCAGCAGCTCTGGGGGGCCGGAGACCCAGTACTTC. It is translated as CASSSGGPETQYF.

This chain connects TRBV9 to TRBJ2-7; D is unresolved. V shed 0 bases and J shed 7 bases, with 8 bases lying between them. This CDR3 is built from 12 residues. Germline V lookup: CDR1 SGDLS, CDR2 YYNGEE. The CDR3 coding sequence is TGTGCCAGCAGCGTAGTTCCCCAGGAGCAGTACTTC. It encodes CASSVVPQEQYF.